Shown below are 20 T cell receptor beta chains from a single sample sequenced in a study of T cells in Graves' hyperthyroidism and ophthalmopathy. Amplification of TCR beta CDR3 regions was performed using RNA transcripts as template. HTBI primers drove first-round RT-PCR of the TCR CDR3. Using its own MiXCR run on the multiplex PCR reads, TCRdb lists one record per CDR3 protein. This sample has a few hundred thousand distinct CDR3 sequences, with 15% to 17% found just once. Sequenced: blood. Receptors originate from a young woman with Graves' hyperthyroidism.

This clonotype was detected many times. The J gene is TRBJ1-5, the V gene TRBV12-5; D might be TRBD1 (5 bases). V gave up 6 bases and J gave up 8 bases, with 8 bases separating them. The CDR3 runs to 11 residues. Germline-derived CDR1 and CDR2 are LGHNT and FRNRAP. The CDR3 region is CASGLGEPQHF. The CDR3 nucleotides are TGTGCTAGTGGCCTAGGGGAGCCCCAGCATTTT.

The V and J genes are TRBV28 and TRBJ2-7; D perhaps matches TRBD1 (5 bases). Between the trimmed V and J ends, which lost 5 bases and 3 bases, there was a span of 14 bases. CDR3 size: 14 residues. Germline V gene sequence: CDR1 MDHEN, CDR2 SYDVKM. CDR3 DNA: TGTGCCAGCAGTAACCATGTTGACAGCTACGAGCAGTACTTC. It specifies CASSNHVDSYEQYF.

This clonotype has a count of ten or more. The chain links TRBV11-2 to TRBJ2-2; no firm D call. CDR1 is SGHAT and CDR2 is FQNNGV in the germline V gene. The CDR3 sequence is 14 residues long. The ends were cut back, 4 bases at V and 1 base at J, with 7 bases in the middle. The CDR3 DNA is TGTGCCAGCAGCTCCCTAAAGAACACCGGGGAGCTGTTTTTT. This encodes CASSSLKNTGELFF.

This clonotype showed up many times. This sequence joins TRBV7-8 and TRBJ2-7; D unclear. The V gene lost 5 bases and the J gene lost 3 bases, with 8 bases spanning the gap. Germline CDR1 SGHVS, CDR2 FQNEAQ. This CDR3 region has 12 residues. The CDR3 bases are TGTGCCAGCAGCCCTGCCGGCTACGAGCAGTACTTC. Its protein product is CASSPAGYEQYF. Full variable domain (remainder filled in from reference TRBV7-8 and TRBJ2-7): GAGVSQSPRYKVAKRGQDVALRCDPISGHVSLFWYQQALGQGPEFLTYFQNEAQLDKSGLPSDRFFAERPEGSVSTLKIQRTQQEDSAVYLCASSPAGYEQYFGPGTRLTVT.

This clonotype occurred many times. The V call is TRBV15, the J call TRBJ1-4, with 8 bases aligning to TRBD1. There are 14 residues in the CDR3. Germline CDR1 and CDR2: LNHNV and YYDKDF (reference sequence). V shed 5 bases, J shed 7 bases, and the junction held 6 bases outside the gene matches. In nucleotides, the CDR3 is TGTGCCACCAGCCGCGACAGGGGTACTGAAAAACTGTTTTTT. Translated, it gives CATSRDRGTEKLFF.

The table lists this clonotype with many counts. J is TRBJ1-2 and V is TRBV11-2; D is uncertain. V lost 3 bases and J 6 bases, leaving 11 bases between the germline ends. Germline assignment: CDR1 SGHAT and CDR2 FQNNGV. The CDR3 is 13 residues long. CDR3 in amino acids: CASSFGSRDGYTF. DNA of the CDR3: TGTGCCAGCAGCTTCGGTTCGAGAGATGGCTACACCTTC.

The sample holds a few counts of this clonotype. The rearrangement links TRBV19 to TRBJ2-1, with TRBD2 matching over 10 bases. The V gene end was trimmed by 5 bases and the J gene end by 4 bases; junction bases not matched to a gene: 5. The CDR3 is 15 residues long. Germline CDR1 is LNHDA and CDR2 is SQIVND (reference sequence). The CDR3 sequence is CASSALAGEYNEQFF. The CDR3 region has the DNA TGTGCCAGTAGTGCCCTAGCGGGAGAATACAATGAGCAGTTCTTC. Looking up the rest from reference TRBV19 and TRBJ2-1 gives the full variable domain: DGGITQSPKYLFRKEGQNVTLSCEQNLNHDAMYWYRQDPGQGLRLIYYSQIVNDFQKGDIAEGYSVSREKKESFPLTVTSAQKNPTAFYLCASSALAGEYNEQFFGPGTRLTVL.

The gene calls are TRBV3-1 and TRBJ2-4; D gene unclear. CDR3 length: 15 residues. The V gene lost 4 bases and the J gene lost 6 bases, with 16 bases spanning the gap. CDR1 is LGHDT and CDR2 is YNNKEL in the germline V gene (reference sequence). The CDR3 nucleotides read TGTGCCAGCAGCCCGCTGTGGGTTGGTGGAAACATTCAGTACTTC. Translated, it gives CASSPLWVGGNIQYF.

There are many counts of this clonotype. DNA of the CDR3: TGTGCCAGCAGTCGCTGGGGGGGGACGGGGGCCTCCAAAAACATTCAGTACTTC. This sequence encodes CASSRWGGTGASKNIQYF. The chain uses TRBV6-1 and TRBJ2-4; a possible D gene is TRBD2 (7 bases). The CDR3 loop spans 18 amino acids. Per the germline V gene, CDR1 is MNHNS and CDR2 is SASEGT. Trimming removed 5 bases at V and 2 bases at J, with 22 bases between.

The table lists this clonotype with a few counts. Since a much larger clone is just one base distant, this may be a read error. The rearrangement links TRBV20-1 to TRBJ2-1; 8 bases fit TRBD2. Looked up from germline, CDR1 is DFQATT and CDR2 is SNEGSKA (reference sequence). The CDR3 covers 15 residues. The CDR3 reads CSAVGGLAGRNEQLF. CDR3 in DNA: TGCAGTGCCGTAGGTGGGTTAGCGGGGAGAAATGAGCAGCTCTTC.

This clonotype was seen at least ten times. V gene TRBV6-2 or TRBV6-3 combines with J gene TRBJ2-1; TRBD2 matches 10 bases. The trim removed 4 bases at V and 4 bases at J, leaving 4 bases unmatched. Germline lookup yields CDR1 MNHEY and CDR2 SVGEGT. The CDR3 length is 15 residues. The CDR3 reads CASSSILAGYNEQFF. CDR3 coding DNA: TGTGCCAGCAGTTCCATACTAGCGGGGTACAATGAGCAGTTCTTC.

This clonotype has a handful of counts. This may stem from a read error, because a much larger clone lies one nucleotide away. V and J are TRBV5-1 and TRBJ1-1; 8 positions match TRBD1. V gave up 4 bases and J gave up 1 base; unmatched junction bases: 6. The CDR3 totals 15 residues. The germline V gene has CDR1 SGHRS and CDR2 YFSETQ. The CDR3 protein is CASSHPGTGNTEAFF. The CDR3 nucleotides are TGCGCCAGCAGCCATCCCGGGACAGGGAACACTGAAGCTTTCTTT.

This clonotype was observed many times. The V and J genes are TRBV6-1 and TRBJ2-3, with TRBD2 as a possible D gene (7 bases). V was pared by 5 bases and J by 2 bases, with 14 bases between. This CDR3 spans 15 amino acids. Germline V gene sequence: CDR1 MNHNS, CDR2 SASEGT. CDR3 DNA sequence: TGTGCCAGCAGTTACGCGGGGGCCTACACAGATACGCAGTATTTT. This translates into CASSYAGAYTDTQYF.

J is TRBJ2-3 and V is TRBV7-6, with 7 bases fitting TRBD2. This CDR3 is 15 amino acids long. V trimming: 2 bases; J trimming: 5 bases; junction bases outside the gene matches: 7. Germline V lookup: CDR1 SGHVS, CDR2 FNYEAQ. The CDR3 DNA sequence: TGTGCCAGCAGCTTATTGGGGGGGTCGATAGATACGCAGTATTTT. Protein: CASSLLGGSIDTQYF.

This clonotype was seen at least ten times. The chain couples TRBV20-1 to TRBJ2-5, with TRBD2 identical over 8 bases. Germline V gives CDR1 DFQATT, CDR2 SNEGSKA (reference sequence). The V segment lost 2 bases and the J segment 5 bases; nucleotides outside the gene matches: 7. The CDR3 loop spans 14 amino acids. In DNA form, the CDR3 reads TGCAGTGCTAGATTCGGGGGGGGACGGGAGACCCAGTACTTC. It codes for CSARFGGGRETQYF.

At least ten counts were recorded for this clonotype. This sequence joins TRBV30 and TRBJ2-1; possible D gene TRBD2, 6 bases. Germline V gene data show CDR1 as GTSNPN and CDR2 as SVGIG (reference sequence). The length of the CDR3 is 12 residues. The V gene lost 1 base and the J gene lost 8 bases, with 9 bases spanning the gap. The CDR3 DNA reads TGTGCCTGGAGTGAGGGAGGCGATGAGCAGTTCTTC. This codes for CAWSEGGDEQFF.

This clonotype occurred many times. The chain has TRBV6-1 and TRBJ2-3; weak D call: TRBD2 (5 bases). This CDR3 region has 13 residues. V lost 6 bases and J lost 5, with 12 bases in between. Germline lookup yields CDR1 MNHNS and CDR2 SASEGT. CDR3 nucleotide sequence: TGTGCCAGCAGGTCGGGGTGGAAAGATACGCAGTATTTT. Translation gives CASRSGWKDTQYF.

This clonotype came up many times. The chain is built from TRBV20-1 and TRBJ2-3; D is unclear. Germline V gene sequence: CDR1 DFQATT, CDR2 SNEGSKA (reference sequence). Trimming took off 3 bases at V and 5 bases at J, with 6 bases between the two ends. The CDR3 runs to 11 residues. CDR3 coding DNA: TGCAGTGCTAGGAGTAGAGATACGCAGTATTTT. Amino acids: CSARSRDTQYF.

A note on this clonotype: With a much larger clone just one base away, this may be a read error. This chain links TRBV7-2 with TRBJ2-5; D may be TRBD2 (7 bases). This CDR3 has 14 residues. Germline V gene lookup returns CDR1 SGHTA and CDR2 FQGNSA. This CDR3 is CASIWGGALETKYF. CDR3 coding DNA: TGTGCCAGCATTTGGGGGGGGGCCTTGGAGACCAAGTACTTC.

This clonotype was found many times. The chain is built from TRBV7-8 and TRBJ2-3; no definite D call. Germline CDR1 reads SGHVS; CDR2 reads FQNEAQ. This CDR3 spans 14 amino acids. V shed 5 bases and J shed 5 bases, with 14 bases lying between them. CDR3 in amino acids: CASSILETRDTQYF. The CDR3 DNA reads TGTGCCAGCAGCATACTGGAGACCCGAGATACGCAGTATTTT.